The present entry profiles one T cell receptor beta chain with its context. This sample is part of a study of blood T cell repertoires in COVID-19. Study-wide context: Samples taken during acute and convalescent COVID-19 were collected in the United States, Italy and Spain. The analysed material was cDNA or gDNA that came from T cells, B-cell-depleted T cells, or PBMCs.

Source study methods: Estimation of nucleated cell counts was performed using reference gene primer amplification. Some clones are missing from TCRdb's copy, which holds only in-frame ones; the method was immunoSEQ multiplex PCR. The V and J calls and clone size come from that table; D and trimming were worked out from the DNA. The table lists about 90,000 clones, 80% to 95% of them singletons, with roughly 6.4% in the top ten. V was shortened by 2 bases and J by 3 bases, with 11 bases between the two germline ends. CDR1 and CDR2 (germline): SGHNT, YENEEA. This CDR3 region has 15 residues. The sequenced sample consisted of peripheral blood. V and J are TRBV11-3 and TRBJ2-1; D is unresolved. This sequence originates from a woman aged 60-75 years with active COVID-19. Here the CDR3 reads CASSLWAENYNEQFF. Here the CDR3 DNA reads TGTGCCAGCAGCTTATGGGCAGAAAACTACAATGAGCAGTTCTTC.